Listed below are T cell receptor beta chains from one sample, sequenced in a study of monozygotic twins with inflammatory bowel disease. No DNA is given; TCRdb re-called the 5' RACE reads and lists each CDR3 protein once. The sample totals around 410,000 distinct CDR3 sequences; its top ten clones hold roughly 2.5%. Sequencing was done on a sample of blood. These receptors all come from a human donor with ulcerative colitis or Crohn's disease, or a healthy co-twin of an affected twin (not recorded which). CDR3s include the opening cysteine and the closing phenylalanine or tryptophan. The order of the fields is V gene, J gene, CDR3 protein.

V gene: TRBV27
J gene: TRBJ2-2
CDR3 protein: CASSFRKDRARTGELFF

V gene: TRBV14
J gene: TRBJ2-5
CDR3 protein: CASSHPRGLKETQYF

V gene: TRBV11-2
J gene: TRBJ1-4
CDR3 protein: CASSLDGRPNEKLFF

V gene: TRBV19
J gene: TRBJ2-5
CDR3 protein: CASSRGGGLQETQYF

V gene: TRBV4-1
J gene: TRBJ1-6
CDR3 protein: CASSQGRDTNSPLHF

V gene: TRBV6-2/TRBV6-3
J gene: TRBJ1-1
CDR3 protein: CASLELRGSDTEAFF

V gene: TRBV5-1
J gene: TRBJ2-1
CDR3 protein: CASSPLAAANNEQFF

V gene: TRBV6-5
J gene: TRBJ2-2
CDR3 protein: CASSYGGLAVTGELFF

V gene: TRBV7-2
J gene: TRBJ1-2
CDR3 protein: CASSLDWTSGAYGYTF

V gene: TRBV14
J gene: TRBJ2-7
CDR3 protein: CASSQPGTGDSSYEQYF

V gene: TRBV20-1
J gene: TRBJ1-6
CDR3 protein: CSTASSYNSPLHF

V gene: TRBV29-1
J gene: TRBJ1-2
CDR3 protein: CSVGNRGPSGYTF

V gene: TRBV5-6
J gene: TRBJ1-3
CDR3 protein: CASSFDRAYTIYF

V gene: TRBV29-1
J gene: TRBJ2-7
CDR3 protein: CSVKFDTHTYEQYF

V gene: TRBV7-6
J gene: TRBJ1-1
CDR3 protein: CASSLRQEIAMNTEAFF

V gene: TRBV7-2
J gene: TRBJ2-5
CDR3 protein: CASSLGGTGAETQYF

V gene: TRBV3-1
J gene: TRBJ2-6
CDR3 protein: CASSQQWSGANVLTF

V gene: TRBV5-4
J gene: TRBJ2-3
CDR3 protein: CASSLQRGGWEDTQYF

V gene: TRBV11-1
J gene: TRBJ2-1
CDR3 protein: CASSLVVGAGGNYNEQFF

V gene: TRBV25-1
J gene: TRBJ2-2
CDR3 protein: CASSESPGSTGELFF

V gene: TRBV19
J gene: TRBJ1-5
CDR3 protein: CASTLDSYSNQPQHF

V gene: TRBV6-5
J gene: TRBJ2-3
CDR3 protein: CASSSRTETDTQYF

V gene: TRBV5-4
J gene: TRBJ1-1
CDR3 protein: CASRFGADNTEAFF

V gene: TRBV29-1
J gene: TRBJ2-7
CDR3 protein: CSVEDKASPYEQYF

V gene: TRBV6-1
J gene: TRBJ1-1
CDR3 protein: CASSRRQGNTEAFF

V gene: TRBV11-2
J gene: TRBJ2-2
CDR3 protein: CASSLEVRVSNTGELFF

V gene: TRBV2
J gene: TRBJ2-5
CDR3 protein: CASSETAGGLTQYF

V gene: TRBV6-2/TRBV6-3
J gene: TRBJ1-5
CDR3 protein: CASSPRTVTNSNQPQHF

V gene: TRBV7-2
J gene: TRBJ2-7
CDR3 protein: CASSLDRRYEQYF